This T cell receptor (beta chain) stems from a study of blood T cell repertoires in COVID-19 (TCRdb year 2020). As for the study more broadly: Samples from collaborators originated in the United States, Italy and Spain and spanned both the acute and convalescent phases of COVID-19. The samples were drawn from two sources: the first 160 participants of the ongoing ImmuneRACE study, and approximately 1,300 subjects contributed by 6 global collaborators. Where available, HLA class I and class II types were taken from metadata supplied by the sample provider and were not determined by assay-based typing. The prospective study material was composed of cDNA or gDNA derived from T cells, B-cell-depleted T cells, or PBMCs. The dataset comprised deeply sampled blood TCRbeta repertoires from subjects exposed to, actively infected with, or recovered from COVID-19. Sample metadata almost always included a de-identified subject ID, COVID-19 status, age in years and sex. The repertoires were released in a freely available public database meant as a resource for research on the immune response to SARS-CoV-2.

Of note for this clone: Its cognate antigen has yet to be identified. Per-nucleotide qualities are absent, and no much larger clonotype sits a single base away. The identical CDR3 is also encoded by other nucleotide sequences in the sample.

In Seattle, one collaborating source enrolled patients while the infection was active and tracked those patients longitudinally over the course of disease. Collaborating institutions collected whole blood in K2EDTA tubes following their own protocols. For TCRbeta analysis, collaborators shipped samples as frozen whole blood, isolated PBMCs, or DNA extracted from either of those sample types. The CDR3, cysteine through phenylalanine, is 13 amino acids long. The kept DNA is CDR3 alone, 39 bases in frame from the first base. After removal of 8 bases from V and 4 bases from J, the junction retains 5 bases not matched to a gene. CDR1 and CDR2, looked up from the germline V gene, are SNHLY and FYNNEI. Overall results and qualifications from the work: How much clinical and demographic metadata was included differed by source and by participant, and the metadata was provided uncurated.

TCRbeta CDR3 regions were amplified from genomic DNA using the immunoSEQ Assay, a bias-controlled multiplex PCR. On the authors' methods: Within the assay, amplification of reference gene primers was used to estimate how many nucleated cells each sample contained. To quantify the absolute abundance of each unique TCRbeta CDR3 rearrangement, sequence reads were collapsed and filtered. For each sample, productive Simpson clonality was calculated as the square root of Simpson's diversity index across productive rearrangements. TCRdb took over this immuneACCESS table, retaining in-frame rearrangements with V and J assigned. Such tables are incomplete; in checked studies, under half of the missing clones stem from an unresolved V gene, and the remainder is unexplained. V, J and clone size were drawn from that table, and D and trimming were deduced from the DNA. For this sample the table gives about 200,000 clones, of which about 85% were detected only once. Roughly 10% of the sample is taken by the ten largest.

The chain is assembled from TRBV2 and TRBJ1-5; 7 bases in the junction line up with TRBD1. The clonotype comes from a woman between 45 and 60 years old with COVID-19, enrolled during active disease. The sequenced sample was peripheral blood. The nucleotides read TGTGCCAGCCGGCGGGACAGTAATCAGCCCCAGCATTTT. Its protein reads: CASRRDSNQPQHF.